Each of the 3 T cell receptor beta chains below was sequenced from the same sample in a study of shared clonotypes between healthy human individuals. Here immunoSEQ multiplex PCR was the method, and the copy in TCRdb shows in-frame clones only, minus some. In the table there are about 820,000 clones, roughly 92% of which are singletons. CD45RO-negative, CCR7-positively selected cells formed the naive CD8 fraction, excluding terminally differentiated effector memory CD45RA+ cells. The source material was naive CD8+ T cells sorted from blood. These receptor sequences come from a man in his thirties or forties in good health.

J is TRBJ2-7 and V is TRBV7-8; 9 nucleotides match TRBD2. Germline V CDR1 and CDR2: SGHVS, FQNEAQ. This CDR3 is built from 16 residues. V trimming: 7 bases; J trimming: 3 bases; junction bases outside the gene matches: 13. CDR3 bases: TGTGCCAGCACCCACCCTGGGCGGGAGGGCCTCTACGAGCAGTACTTC. Its translation is CASTHPGREGLYEQYF.

The rearrangement uses TRBV19 and TRBJ2-7; possible D gene TRBD1, 6 bases. The CDR3 has 15 amino acids. V lost 3 bases to trimming and J lost 4 bases, with 16 bases between them. Germline V gives CDR1 LNHDA, CDR2 SQIVND (reference sequence). CDR3 residues: CASSIGWGPLYEQYF. Here the CDR3 DNA reads TGTGCCAGTAGTATCGGGTGGGGGCCCTTGTACGAGCAGTACTTC.

The chain joins TRBV15 to TRBJ2-3, with D possibly TRBD2 on 5 matching bases. This CDR3 is built from 15 residues. The V gene's germline CDR1 is LNHNV and CDR2 YYDKDF (reference sequence). V was shortened by 1 base and J by 0 bases, with 8 bases between the two germline ends. The CDR3 region is CATSRVSESTDTQYF. The CDR3 region has the DNA TGTGCCACCAGCAGAGTTAGCGAGAGCACAGATACGCAGTATTTT.